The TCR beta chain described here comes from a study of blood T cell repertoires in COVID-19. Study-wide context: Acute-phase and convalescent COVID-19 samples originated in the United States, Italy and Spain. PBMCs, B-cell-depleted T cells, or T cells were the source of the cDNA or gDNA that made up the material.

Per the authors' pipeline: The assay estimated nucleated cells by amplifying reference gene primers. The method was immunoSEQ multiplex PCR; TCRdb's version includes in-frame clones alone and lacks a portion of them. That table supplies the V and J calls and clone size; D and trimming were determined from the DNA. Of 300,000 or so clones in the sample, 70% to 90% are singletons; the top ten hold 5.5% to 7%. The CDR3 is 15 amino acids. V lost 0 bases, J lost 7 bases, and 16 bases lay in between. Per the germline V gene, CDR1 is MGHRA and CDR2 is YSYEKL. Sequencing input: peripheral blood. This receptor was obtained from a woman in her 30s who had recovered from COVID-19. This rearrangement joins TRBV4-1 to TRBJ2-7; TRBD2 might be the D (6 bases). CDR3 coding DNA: TGCGCCAGCAGCCAAGAATGGGGGTTCGCGGGGGAGCAGTACTTC. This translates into CASSQEWGFAGEQYF.